The clone carrying this T cell receptor (beta chain) was detected a few times. Its antigen is not identified. Germline CDR1 reads SGHDT; CDR2 reads YYEEEE. Trimming shortened V by 3 bases and J by 10 bases, and 14 bases separated the two germline ends. The CDR3 is 14 residues long. This sample is drawn from a study of T cells in localized non-small cell lung cancer. Findings and caveats of the study: Out of the top 100 tumor clones, a median about 50 were seen in adjacent lung.

TCRdb keeps only in-frame clones here, not all; method: immunoSEQ multiplex PCR. In the table there are around 94,000 clones, roughly 86% of which are singletons. The chain joins TRBV5-6 to TRBJ1-6; maybe TRBD1 (6 bases). This clonotype was obtained from a man between 40 and 75 years old with stage I squamous cell lung carcinoma. The source was peripheral blood, collected before any cancer treatment. This CDR3 reads CASSSDRRRSPLHF. The CDR3, as DNA: TGTGCCAGCAGCTCGGACAGACGGCGATCACCCCTCCACTTT.